These 19 T cell receptor beta chains share one sample of origin, sequenced in a study of blood T cell repertoires in COVID-19. TCRdb's copy holds only in-frame clones and misses some; the assay was immunoSEQ multiplex PCR. Of around 80,000 clones detected, 75% to 90% appear once; the ten largest clones hold around a quarter. The specimen sequenced was peripheral blood. The receptors were sampled from a human donor in a cohort sampled during active COVID-19.

The chain combines TRBV12-3 or TRBV12-4 with TRBJ2-7; 7 nucleotides align to TRBD1. With 5 bases clipped from V and 3 bases from J, the junction kept 4 bases outside the gene matches. The length of the CDR3 is 13 residues. CDR3 DNA sequence: TGTGCCAGCAGTCCCCGACAGGGCTACGAGCAGTACTTC. It encodes CASSPRQGYEQYF.

V gene TRBV6-1 combines with J gene TRBJ2-2; 8 nucleotides match TRBD2. Germline trimming cut 4 bases from V and 0 bases from J; bases unmatched to any gene: 4. Looked up from germline, CDR1 is MNHNS and CDR2 is SASEGT. The CDR3 extends over 16 amino acids. CDR3 nucleotides: TGTGCCAGCAGTGCTCTGCGGGGGGCGAACACCGGGGAGCTGTTTTTT. Amino acids: CASSALRGANTGELFF.

The chain carries TRBV19 and TRBJ1-4; no firm D call. V was shortened by 5 bases and J by 0 bases, with 10 bases between the two germline ends. Germline values: CDR1 LNHDA, CDR2 SQIVND (reference sequence). The CDR3 contains 15 residues. The CDR3 spells CASSSGLATNEKLFF. CDR3 DNA: TGTGCCAGTAGTTCTGGACTTGCAACTAATGAAAAACTGTTTTTT.

V and J are TRBV5-1 and TRBJ1-2; D is perhaps TRBD1 (5 bases). This CDR3 has 15 amino acids. Germline loops: CDR1 SGHRS, CDR2 YFSETQ. V was clipped by 0 bases and J by 4 bases, with 13 bases between them. The CDR3 protein is CASSLDARDGYGYTF. The CDR3 DNA sequence: TGCGCCAGCAGCTTGGACGCCAGGGATGGCTATGGCTACACCTTC.

The chain couples TRBV29-1 to TRBJ2-2; 9 nucleotides line up with TRBD2. This CDR3 comprises 14 residues. CDR1 is SQVTM, CDR2 ANQGSEA, per germline. V was pared by 7 bases and J by 7 bases, with 10 bases of the junction left unmatched. The CDR3 reads CSASSGGRGGELFF. CDR3 DNA sequence: TGCAGCGCCAGTAGCGGGGGCCGTGGCGGGGAGCTGTTTTTT.

The chain carries TRBV6-4 and TRBJ1-5, with D possibly being TRBD1 (6 bases). The V gene lost 7 bases and the J gene lost 9 bases, with 22 bases spanning the gap. The CDR3 runs to 15 residues. Germline values: CDR1 MRHNA, CDR2 SNTAGT. The CDR3 loop reads CASNTGTCEVTPQHF. The CDR3 DNA sequence: TGTGCCAGCAATACAGGGACGTGTGAGGTTACGCCCCAGCATTTT.

V and J are TRBV12-5 and TRBJ2-5; no clear D gene. The CDR3 is 15 residues long. Per the germline V gene, CDR1 is LGHNT and CDR2 is FRNRAP. Trimming removed 3 bases at V and 5 bases at J, with 16 bases between. CDR3 amino acids: CASGFYGPRRETQYF. The CDR3 bases are TGTGCTAGTGGTTTTTACGGCCCTAGACGGGAGACCCAGTACTTC. Based on the CDR3 plus reference TRBV12-5 and TRBJ2-5, the full variable domain is DARVTQTPRHKVTEMGQEVTMRCQPILGHNTVFWYRQTMMQGLELLAYFRNRAPLDDSGMPKDRFSAEMPDATLATLKIQPSEPRDSAVYFCASGFYGPRRETQYFGPGTRLLVL.

The chain has TRBV3-1 (or the pseudogene TRBV3-2) and TRBJ2-1; D might be TRBD1 (6 bases). Germline lookup yields CDR1 LGHDT and CDR2 YNNKEL (reference sequence). The V gene lost 0 bases and the J gene lost 8 bases, with 11 bases spanning the gap. The CDR3 runs 14 residues. For the CDR3, the DNA is TGTGCCAGCAGCCAAGAGTCCCCAGGGGATGAGCAGTTCTTC. This encodes CASSQESPGDEQFF.

This chain connects TRBV7-3 to TRBJ2-3; 7 nucleotides line up with TRBD1. The J segment lost 6 bases and the V segment lost 2 bases, leaving 8 bases of the junction unmatched. This CDR3 has 15 residues. Germline V gene lookup returns CDR1 SGHTA and CDR2 FQGTGA. CDR3 sequence reads: CASSLRQGPPDTQYF. The CDR3 DNA sequence: TGTGCCAGCAGCTTACGACAGGGCCCTCCCGATACGCAGTATTTT. Together with reference TRBV7-3 and TRBJ2-3, the CDR3 gives the full variable domain: GAGVSQTPSNKVTEKGKYVELRCDPISGHTALYWYRQSLGQGPEFLIYFQGTGAADDSGLPNDRFFAVRPEGSVSTLKIQRTERGDSAVYLCASSLRQGPPDTQYFGPGTRLTVL.

The gene calls are TRBV25-1 and TRBJ1-4, with a tentative D call TRBD1 (5 bases). Germline V gives CDR1 MGHDK, CDR2 SYGVNS. V was pared by 3 bases and J by 11 bases, with 13 bases between. There are 13 residues in the CDR3. The CDR3 sequence is CASSDHQGRKLFF. The CDR3, as DNA: TGTGCCAGCAGTGATCATCAGGGAAGGAAACTGTTTTTT. Supplemented by reference TRBV25-1 and TRBJ1-4, the full variable domain reads EADIYQTPRYLVIGTGKKITLECSQTMGHDKMYWYQQDPGMELHLIHYSYGVNSTEKGDLSSESTVSRIRTEHFPLTLESARPSHTSQYLCASSDHQGRKLFFGSGTQLSVL.

This rearrangement joins TRBV27 to TRBJ1-1; weak D call: TRBD1 (5 bases). Germline CDR1 is MNHEY and CDR2 is SMNVEV (reference sequence). The CDR3 totals 14 residues. V lost 7 bases and J 0 bases, leaving 12 bases between the germline ends. CDR3 nucleotide sequence: TGTGCCAGCAAGTCTTGGGGCTTGAACACTGAAGCTTTCTTT. It is translated as CASKSWGLNTEAFF.

The sample holds one count of this clone. The chain recombines TRBV9 with TRBJ2-1; 7 nucleotides align to TRBD2. The CDR3 has 15 amino acids. CDR1 and CDR2 from the germline V gene are SGDLS and YYNGEE. J was trimmed by 7 bases and V by 3 bases; bases with no gene match: 10. CDR3 nucleotides: TGTGCCAGCAGCGCCGGACTAGACCGCATGAATGAGCAGTTCTTC. Its translation: CASSAGLDRMNEQFF. Complete variable domain (other parts from reference TRBV9 and TRBJ2-1): DSGVTQTPKHLITATGQRVTLRCSPRSGDLSVYWYQQSLDQGLQFLIQYYNGEERAKGNILERFSAQQFPDLHSELNLSSLELGDSALYFCASSAGLDRMNEQFFGPGTRLTVL.

J is TRBJ1-6 and V is TRBV21-1; the DNA was not used to check the table's D call, TRBD1. TRBV21-1 is noted as a pseudogene. The CDR3 has 13 amino acids. Here the CDR3 reads CASSRGQGGPLHF. The CDR3 nucleotides read TGTGCCAGCAGCAGAGGACAGGGAGGACCCCTCCACTTT.

The rearrangement uses TRBV28 and TRBJ1-4; TRBD1 aligns across 9 bases. J lost 4 bases, V lost 6 bases, and 3 bases had no gene match. The CDR3 is 14 residues long. Germline CDR1 reads MDHEN; CDR2 reads SYDVKM. CDR3: CASRGTGRNEKLFF. The DNA of the CDR3 is TGTGCCAGCAGGGGGACAGGGCGTAATGAAAAACTGTTTTTT.

The chain carries TRBV4-1 and TRBJ2-2, with TRBD2 as a possible D gene (6 bases). Trimming shortened V by 4 bases and J by 7 bases, and 22 bases separated the two germline ends. CDR3 size: 17 residues. Germline lookup yields CDR1 MGHRA and CDR2 YSYEKL. The CDR3 bases are TGCGCCAGCAGCCCAATGGCGGCGGGGCCCTTCGGCGGGGAGCTGTTTTTT. Residues: CASSPMAAGPFGGELFF.

The rearrangement uses TRBV7-9 and TRBJ2-5, with 7 bases that match TRBD1. Germline lookup yields CDR1 SEHNR and CDR2 FQNEAQ (reference sequence). The CDR3 consists of 13 residues. V was pared by 5 bases and J by 3 bases, with 3 bases of the junction left unmatched. The CDR3 DNA is TGTGCCAGCAGCAGACAGGGAAAAGAGACCCAGTACTTC. Its protein product is CASSRQGKETQYF.

V is TRBV2 and J is TRBJ2-4, with D maybe TRBD1 (6 bases). V shed 4 bases and J shed 9 bases, with 13 bases lying between them. Germline V gene sequence: CDR1 SNHLY, CDR2 FYNNEI. CDR3 size: 13 residues. The CDR3 region is CASSAQGFGIQYF. The CDR3 coding sequence is TGTGCCAGCAGTGCTCAGGGGTTCGGCATTCAGTACTTC.

The chain employs TRBV18 and TRBJ2-1; D is undetermined. CDR3 length: 16 amino acids. Germline CDR1 KGHSH, CDR2 LQKENI. The V end was cut by 6 bases, the J end by 5 bases, with 20 bases between. The CDR3 here is CASSRLLEALDNEQFF. CDR3 coding DNA: TGTGCCAGCTCGCGCCTTCTCGAAGCCCTCGACAATGAGCAGTTCTTC. The full variable domain, in which reference TRBV18 and TRBJ2-1 provide the parts outside the CDR3, is NAGVMQNPRHLVRRRGQEARLRCSPMKGHSHVYWYRQLPEEGLKFMVYLQKENIIDESGMPKERFSAEFPKEGPSILRIQQVVRGDSAAYFCASSRLLEALDNEQFFGPGTRLTVL.

The V gene is TRBV10-3, the J gene TRBJ2-5; D is uncertain. CDR1 and CDR2 (germline): ENHRY, SYGVKD. Trimming cost V 6 bases and J 5 bases, with 10 bases left between them. This CDR3 spans 12 amino acids. The CDR3 protein is CAIRSTAETQYF. CDR3 DNA sequence: TGTGCCATCAGGTCAACTGCGGAGACCCAGTACTTC.